The 20 T cell receptor beta chains presented below share a single source sample, sequenced in a study of blood T cell repertoires in COVID-19. Clones were sequenced by immunoSEQ multiplex PCR, and TCRdb holds only the in-frame ones, with some missing. The sample records 150,000 to 200,000 clones, about 85% being singletons. Sequenced input: PBMCs or T cells enriched from blood (not recorded which). The source is a woman in her 40s in a cohort exposed to, infected with or recovered from COVID-19 (not recorded which).

The rearrangement links TRBV5-6 to TRBJ1-4; D perhaps matches TRBD1 (6 bases). V gave up 1 base and J gave up 7 bases, with 11 bases separating them. CDR3 size: 14 residues. The germline V gene encodes CDR1 SGHDT and CDR2 YYEEEE. The CDR3 protein is CASSLLWGPEKLFF. The CDR3 DNA reads TGTGCCAGCAGCTTGTTGTGGGGGCCTGAAAAACTGTTTTTT.

J is TRBJ2-1 and V is TRBV10-2; 12 bases map to TRBD1. CDR3 length equals 14 residues. Germline lookup yields CDR1 WSHSY and CDR2 SAAADI. V gave up 8 bases and J gave up 2 bases; unmatched junction bases: 1. Written as DNA, the CDR3 is TGCGCCAGCGGGGACAGGGGGCCCTACAATGAGCAGTTCTTC. This encodes CASGDRGPYNEQFF.

This clone was observed a handful of times. The chain is built from TRBV5-1 and TRBJ1-1, with TRBD1 matching 9 bases. In germline, CDR1 is SGHRS, CDR2 YFSETQ. Trimming cost V 2 bases and J 4 bases; bases outside gene matches: 6. The length of the CDR3 is 15 residues. DNA of the CDR3: TGCGCCAGCAGCTTTTCTGGACAGGGGAGCACTGAAGCTTTCTTT. Translated, it gives CASSFSGQGSTEAFF.

V is TRBV7-6 and J is TRBJ2-3, with 8 bases lining up with TRBD2. V gave up 5 bases and J gave up 6 bases; unmatched junction bases: 13. The CDR3 has 16 amino acids. Germline-derived CDR1 and CDR2 are SGHVS and FNYEAQ. The CDR3 nucleotides read TGTGCCAGCAGCCCTACCGAGAGCGGGAGACCCGATACGCAGTATTTT. Translated, it gives CASSPTESGRPDTQYF. Drawing the rest from reference TRBV7-6 and TRBJ2-3, the complete variable domain is GAGVSQSPRYKVTKRGQDVALRCDPISGHVSLYWYRQALGQGPEFLTYFNYEAQQDKSGLPNDRFSAERPEGSISTLTIQRTEQRDSAMYRCASSPTESGRPDTQYFGPGTRLTVL.

Only a few counts were recorded for this clone. The chain couples TRBV5-5 to TRBJ1-4, with D maybe TRBD1 (6 bases). The V gene lost 2 bases and the J gene lost 7 bases, with 12 bases spanning the gap. The germline V gene encodes CDR1 SGHKS and CDR2 YYEKEE (reference sequence). The CDR3 runs to 14 residues. This CDR3 reads CASSFRGGSEKLFF. The CDR3 coding sequence is TGTGCCAGCAGCTTTCGAGGGGGAAGTGAAAAACTGTTTTTT.

The chain employs TRBV11-3 and TRBJ1-3; 8 positions agree with TRBD1. The CDR3 loop spans 15 amino acids. The germline CDR1 and CDR2 sequences are SGHNT and YENEEA. V gave up 3 bases and J gave up 4 bases; unmatched junction bases: 5. The CDR3 reads CASSLTGAVGNTIYF. For the CDR3, the DNA is TGTGCCAGCAGCTTGACAGGGGCCGTCGGAAACACCATATATTTT.

The chain links TRBV27 to TRBJ1-5, with a possible D match to TRBD1 (5 bases). V was cut by 5 bases and J by 4 bases, with 12 bases left in between. Germline assignment: CDR1 MNHEY and CDR2 SMNVEV (reference sequence). This CDR3 spans 14 amino acids. CDR3: CASSVTEANQPQHF. CDR3 in DNA: TGTGCCAGCAGTGTGACAGAAGCTAATCAGCCCCAGCATTTT.

The genes are TRBV12-3 or TRBV12-4 and TRBJ2-3, with D maybe TRBD2 (6 bases). The CDR3 loop spans 13 amino acids. With 5 bases removed from V and 3 bases from J, the gap between germline ends came to 9 bases. CDR3 sequence (DNA): TGTGCCAGCAGTCCCCGGGGGACAGATACGCAGTATTTT. It yields the protein CASSPRGTDTQYF.

The gene calls are TRBV7-2 and TRBJ1-6; possibly TRBD1 for D (5 bases). Germline lookup yields CDR1 SGHTA and CDR2 FQGNSA. The CDR3 is made up of 16 amino acids. V lost 3 bases to trimming and J lost 3 bases, with 12 bases between them. The DNA of the CDR3 is TGTGCCAGCAGCTTTGCGGGGGGTAACTATAATTCACCCCTCCACTTT. Amino acids: CASSFAGGNYNSPLHF.

The rearrangement links TRBV28 to TRBJ1-1, with 7 bases aligning to TRBD1. The CDR3 sequence is 13 residues long. J lost 3 bases, V lost 4 bases, and 2 bases had no gene match. In germline, CDR1 is MDHEN, CDR2 SYDVKM. The CDR3 DNA sequence: TGTGCCAGCAGTTACACAGGGGACACTGAAGCTTTCTTT. Translating gives CASSYTGDTEAFF.

V usage is TRBV28 and J usage is TRBJ1-2; possible D gene TRBD1, 6 bases. The CDR3 loop spans 15 amino acids. The V gene's germline CDR1 is MDHEN and CDR2 SYDVKM. With 2 bases removed from V and 8 bases from J, the gap between germline ends came to 18 bases. The CDR3 region has the DNA TGTGCCAGCAGTTTAGCCGTAGGACAGTGGCCAGGCTACACCTTC. This translates into CASSLAVGQWPGYTF.

The rearrangement uses TRBV27 and TRBJ1-1, with 9 nucleotides matching TRBD1. The CDR3 totals 14 residues. Trimming at V came to 6 bases and at J to 4 bases, leaving 6 bases not matched to a gene. Looked up from germline, CDR1 is MNHEY and CDR2 is SMNVEV (reference sequence). The CDR3 sequence is CASRPTGGVTEAFF. Written as DNA, the CDR3 is TGTGCCAGCAGACCGACAGGGGGGGTCACTGAAGCTTTCTTT.

The genes are TRBV7-9 and TRBJ1-2; 12 positions agree with TRBD1. Germline V gene data show CDR1 as SEHNR and CDR2 as FQNEAQ (reference sequence). CDR3 length: 16 residues. V dropped 1 base and J dropped 8; count of bases not matched to a gene: 8. This chain's CDR3 is CASSLVMGQGAAGYTF. For the CDR3, the DNA is TGTGCCAGCAGCTTAGTCATGGGACAGGGGGCTGCCGGCTACACCTTC.

The chain links TRBV9 to TRBJ2-1; 10 bases are a match to TRBD2. The CDR3 covers 18 residues. Unmatched junction bases numbered 11, after V lost 1 base and J lost 4 bases. Germline CDR1 and CDR2: SGDLS and YYNGEE. The CDR3 nucleotides read TGTGCCAGCAGCGTAAGGGGGACTAGCGTAAACGTATACAATGAGCAGTTCTTC. Encoded protein: CASSVRGTSVNVYNEQFF.

Remarks on this clone: A much larger clone is a single base away; this may be a read error. The chain joins TRBV2 to TRBJ1-5; 8 nucleotides line up with TRBD1. The CDR3 length is 13 residues. V was pared by 6 bases and J by 2 bases, with 0 bases of the junction left unmatched. CDR1 SNHLY and CDR2 FYNNEI come from the germline V gene. This chain's CDR3 is CASRGQGNQPQHF. CDR3 nucleotide sequence: TGTGCCAGCAGGGGACAGGGCAATCAGCCCCAGCATTTT.

V gene TRBV5-5 combines with J gene TRBJ1-1, with D unresolved. Germline V gene data show CDR1 as SGHKS and CDR2 as YYEKEE (reference sequence). This CDR3 has 14 amino acids. V gave up 1 base and J gave up 0 bases, with 7 bases separating them. The CDR3 here is CASSLYELNTEAFF. DNA for the CDR3: TGTGCCAGCAGCTTGTACGAGCTGAACACTGAAGCTTTCTTT.

This clone has a single count. The chain has TRBV19 and TRBJ1-5, with 8 bases matching TRBD1. The CDR3 consists of 18 residues. The V gene's germline CDR1 is LNHDA and CDR2 SQIVND (reference sequence). The V and J ends lost 4 bases and 0 bases, in that order; junction bases with no gene match: 11. CDR3 coding DNA: TGTGCCAGTAGTAACCCCTCGACAGGGGCGTATAGCAATCAGCCCCAGCATTTT. Amino acids: CASSNPSTGAYSNQPQHF. The full variable domain, rest sourced from reference TRBV19 and TRBJ1-5, is DGGITQSPKYLFRKEGQNVTLSCEQNLNHDAMYWYRQDPGQGLRLIYYSQIVNDFQKGDIAEGYSVSREKKESFPLTVTSAQKNPTAFYLCASSNPSTGAYSNQPQHFGDGTRLSIL.

The J gene is TRBJ1-6, the V gene TRBV7-9; no clear D gene. CDR1 is SEHNR and CDR2 is FQNEAQ in the germline V gene (reference sequence). Trimming cost V 4 bases and J 6 bases, with 4 bases left between them. The CDR3 runs 12 residues. Here the CDR3 reads CASSSLNSPLHF. For the CDR3, the DNA is TGTGCCAGCAGCTCCCTTAATTCACCCCTCCACTTT.

This clone was seen many times. The rearrangement uses TRBV4-1 and TRBJ1-6; no firm D call. CDR3 length: 15 residues. CDR1 and CDR2 (germline): MGHRA, YSYEKL. The V end lost 6 bases, the J end lost 2 bases, and 11 bases lay between the germline ends. The DNA for the CDR3 is TGCGCCAGCAGGCGGGGTGTAACCTATAATTCACCCCTCCACTTT. Protein: CASRRGVTYNSPLHF.

V is TRBV2 and J is TRBJ1-1, with TRBD1 identical over 8 bases. The germline V gene encodes CDR1 SNHLY and CDR2 FYNNEI. The CDR3 is 13 residues long. With 3 bases clipped from V and 7 bases from J, the junction kept 4 bases outside the gene matches. The CDR3 sequence: CASSEPGQDEAFF. In DNA, the CDR3 is TGTGCCAGCAGTGAGCCGGGACAGGATGAAGCTTTCTTT. The variable domain in full, with the rest retrieved from reference TRBV2 and TRBJ1-1, is EPEVTQTPSHQVTQMGQEVILRCVPISNHLYFYWYRQILGQKVEFLVSFYNNEISEKSEIFDDQFSVERPDGSNFTLKIRSTKLEDSAMYFCASSEPGQDEAFFGQGTRLTVV.